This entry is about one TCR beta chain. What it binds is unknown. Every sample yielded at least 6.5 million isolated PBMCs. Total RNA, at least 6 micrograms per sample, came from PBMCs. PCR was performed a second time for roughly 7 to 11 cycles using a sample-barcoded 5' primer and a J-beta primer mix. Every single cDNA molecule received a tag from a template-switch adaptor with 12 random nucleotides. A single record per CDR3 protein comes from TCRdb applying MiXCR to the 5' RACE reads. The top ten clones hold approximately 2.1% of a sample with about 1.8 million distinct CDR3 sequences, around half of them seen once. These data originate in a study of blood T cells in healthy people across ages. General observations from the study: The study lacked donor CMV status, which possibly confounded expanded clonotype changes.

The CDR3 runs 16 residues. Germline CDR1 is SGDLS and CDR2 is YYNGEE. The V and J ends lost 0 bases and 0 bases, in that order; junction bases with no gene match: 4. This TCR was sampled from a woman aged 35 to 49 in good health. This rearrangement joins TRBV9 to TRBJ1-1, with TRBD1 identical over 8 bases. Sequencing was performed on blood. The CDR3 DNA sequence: TGTGCCAGCAGCGTAGAAGGGACAGGTATGAACACTGAAGCTTTCTTT. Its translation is CASSVEGTGMNTEAFF. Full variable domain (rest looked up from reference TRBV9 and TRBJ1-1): DSGVTQTPKHLITATGQRVTLRCSPRSGDLSVYWYQQSLDQGLQFLIQYYNGEERAKGNILERFSAQQFPDLHSELNLSSLELGDSALYFCASSVEGTGMNTEAFFGQGTRLTVV.